This T cell receptor beta chain was captured in a study of blood T cell repertoires in COVID-19. Method: immunoSEQ multiplex PCR; TCRdb's copy keeps in-frame clones and lacks some. The sample holds under 200,000 clones, around four fifths seen once. V was trimmed by 3 bases and J by 8 bases, leaving 5 bases between them. The V gene's germline CDR1 is SEHNR and CDR2 FQNEAQ (reference sequence). The CDR3 is 11 amino acids. This clonotype was sampled from a man in his sixties with COVID-19, enrolled during active disease. The sequenced sample was peripheral blood. The chain combines TRBV7-9 with TRBJ2-1, with no clear D. This chain's CDR3 is CASSFGHEQFF. CDR3 nucleotides: TGTGCCAGCAGCTTTGGCCATGAGCAGTTCTTC.